This T cell receptor beta chain was captured by sequencing in a study of T cell responses to AZD1222 COVID-19 vaccine (dated by TCRdb to about 2021). About the full investigation: AZD1222 recipients with second doses at about 4 weeks or about 12 weeks were pooled, because spike-specific TCR depth and breadth did not differ between schedules. Trial participants were enrolled by age into subgroups of 18-55, 56-69 and 70-plus years, and 148, 28 and 57 TCR-sequenced participants, respectively, were included in these subgroups. TCR sequencing was performed for fewer than 250 trial participants, of whom some 200 were given two doses of AZD1222 and approximately 25 were given two doses of MenACWY control vaccine.

From cysteine to phenylalanine, the CDR3 is 18 amino acids long. The entry retains the CDR3 DNA only, 54 bases that are in frame from base 1. The germline V gene yields SGHTA for CDR1 and FQGNSA for CDR2. A distance of 20 bases separates the germline ends of V and J, which lose 2 bases and 6 bases respectively. Remarks on this clone: Its antigen is unknown. Qualities for individual bases were not recorded, and no much larger clone is one base off.

The CDR3 regions of human TCRbeta chains were analyzed by immunosequencing. In the paper's pipeline: TCRs in the repertoires were compared against a reference library of SARS-CoV-2-specific TCRs that had been generated with the MIRA antigen-specificity platform. Breadth meant the fraction of unique TCRs that were SARS-CoV-2-associated, whereas depth meant the fraction of total T cells that were SARS-CoV-2-associated. Each spike-specific TCR was assigned to its reactive spike region and to a CD4 or CD8 class using the MIRA data. Log10-transformed breadth and depth values were compared by one-way ANOVA with Sidak's multiple comparisons tests. TCRdb stores this immuneACCESS table with in-frame sequences only. Part of the clones is absent; in the studies checked, under half of the shortfall reflects unresolved V genes, and no reason is known for the rest. V and J calls and clone size are those listed in that table; D and trimming were worked out from the DNA. This sample comprises approximately 100,000 clones, more than 85% of them detected only once. The biggest ten clones account for approximately 5% of the sample.

Overall study outcomes, separate from this receptor: In the small 56-69-year group, the increase in depth fell short of significance, most likely because of low power. After two AZD1222 doses, both the breadth and the depth of spike-specific TCRs were significantly higher than at day 0 and than in MenACWY recipients. Because no day 14 peak-response samples were available, repertoires were characterized only after the peak T cell response. Most participants were white British and females outnumbered males, and the authors suggested that clonal diversity may have been underestimated. Conclusions about previously exposed vaccinees are limited because only six or seven AZD1222 recipients were SARS-CoV-2 seropositive at baseline. Vaccine-associated CD4 TCRs spanned the whole spike protein, with dominant responses in regions 160-218 and 743-854. Reportedly, almost half of the unique spike-specific TCRs recognized epitopes lying outside the regions that are mutated in the B.1.351 and B.1.1.7 variants.

Taken with the paper, the label for time point translates to: baseline before first vaccination. Vaccinee samples came from UK trials COV001 and COV002, including a single-blind randomized controlled phase 2/3 trial of AZD1222 (ChAdOx1 nCoV-19) in healthy adults. For TCRbeta chain sequencing, PBMC samples were collected from trial participants at day 0 and at day 28 after the second dose. The chain is made from TRBV7-2 and TRBJ1-6, with no D gene named confidently. Source: peripheral blood, taken on day 0 of AZD1222 vaccination. The sequence came from an adult in good health. This receptor has the CDR3 CASSLPKLASHFNSPLHF. The DNA is TGTGCCAGCAGCTTACCTAAATTGGCCTCCCATTTTAATTCACCCCTCCACTTT.